A single sample is the source of the 18 T cell receptor beta chains below, sequenced in a study of beta chain features in type 1 diabetes. Study-wide results and limits: Among patients with Type 1 diabetes, TCRB CDR3s were moderately but significantly shorter in every one of the four CD4+ subsets.

These TCRs' antigens remain unknown. The sequenced template was cDNA made from the entire isolated RNA. Profiled with immunoSEQ multiplex PCR; TCRdb holds only in-frame clones, not every one. The profile covers roughly 730,000 clones, with roughly 13% appearing a single time and 0.02% to 0.025% taken by the ten largest. The sequenced material came from naive CD4+ T cells from blood. The receptors were gathered from a man in his late teens or twenties with type 1 diabetes.

This clone was observed a handful of times. The J gene is TRBJ1-3, the V gene TRBV25-1, with a weak D call TRBD1 (5 bases). From germline, CDR1 is MGHDK and CDR2 SYGVNS. Trimming stripped 4 bases from V and 3 bases from J, with 10 bases between. The CDR3 covers 14 residues. The CDR3 sequence: CASSAYRSGNTIYF. In nucleotides, the CDR3 is TGTGCCAGCAGTGCTTACAGGAGTGGAAACACCATATATTTT. Full variable domain (remainder filled in from reference TRBV25-1 and TRBJ1-3): EADIYQTPRYLVIGTGKKITLECSQTMGHDKMYWYQQDPGMELHLIHYSYGVNSTEKGDLSSESTVSRIRTEHFPLTLESARPSHTSQYLCASSAYRSGNTIYFGEGSWLTVV.

There are a few counts of this clone. The chain recombines TRBV7-9 with TRBJ2-1; D perhaps matches TRBD1 (6 bases). The CDR3 is 16 residues long. Trimming removed 5 bases at V and 6 bases at J, with 20 bases between. Germline V gene sequence: CDR1 SEHNR, CDR2 FQNEAQ (reference sequence). The CDR3 loop reads CASSGTDSLASNEQFF. In DNA, the CDR3 is TGTGCCAGCAGCGGAACGGACAGCTTGGCCTCCAATGAGCAGTTCTTC.

The CDR3 DNA sequence: TGCGCCAGCAGCTTAGAACTGCTCAAGGGTAATTCACCCCTCCACTTT. This sequence encodes CASSLELLKGNSPLHF. This chain joins TRBV5-1 and TRBJ1-6; D call uncertain. The CDR3 has 16 amino acids. V lost 2 bases, J lost 6 bases, and 15 bases lay in between. Germline V gene data show CDR1 as SGHRS and CDR2 as YFSETQ.

The sample holds a few counts of this clone. This rearrangement joins TRBV7-2 to TRBJ1-4; 8 nucleotides match TRBD1. The ends lost 4 bases at V and 0 bases at J; junction bases unmatched: 10. CDR3 length: 18 residues. Germline CDR1 is SGHTA and CDR2 is FQGNSA. In DNA, the CDR3 is TGTGCCAGCAGCTCTAGAGGATTACAGGGGGCAACTAATGAAAAACTGTTTTTT. It specifies CASSSRGLQGATNEKLFF.

The chain links TRBV7-3 to TRBJ2-3; D is undetermined. The V end was cut by 2 bases, the J end by 1 base, with 4 bases between. The length of the CDR3 is 13 residues. Per the germline V gene, CDR1 is SGHTA and CDR2 is FQGTGA. The CDR3 loop reads CASSLDGTDTQYF. CDR3 coding DNA: TGTGCCAGCAGCTTAGATGGCACAGATACGCAGTATTTT.

The gene calls are TRBV28 and TRBJ1-1, with 7 bases aligning to TRBD1. The CDR3 is 15 amino acids. The J segment lost 6 bases and the V segment lost 7 bases, leaving 14 bases of the junction unmatched. Germline CDR1 is MDHEN and CDR2 is SYDVKM. The CDR3 protein is CASIIRDSMGAEAFF. CDR3 nucleotides: TGTGCCAGCATTATCCGGGACAGTATGGGCGCTGAAGCTTTCTTT.

The chain employs TRBV7-2 and TRBJ1-1; the D is unclear. CDR1 is SGHTA, CDR2 FQGNSA, per germline. The CDR3 contains 13 residues. V lost 2 bases, J lost 5 bases, and 9 bases lay in between. CDR3 sequence: CASSLNARTEAFF. DNA of the CDR3: TGTGCCAGCAGCTTAAATGCCCGGACTGAAGCTTTCTTT.

Comment on this clone: Other DNA sequences in this specimen translate into the identical CDR3. This sequence joins TRBV5-6 and TRBJ1-1; no definite D call. CDR1 and CDR2 (germline): SGHDT, YYEEEE. Trimming stripped 1 base from V and 1 base from J, with 2 bases between. CDR3 length: 12 residues. Here the CDR3 reads CASSLRNTEAFF. CDR3 sequence (DNA): TGTGCCAGCAGCTTGCGGAACACTGAAGCTTTCTTT.

This chain links TRBV27 with TRBJ1-1; D might be TRBD1 (6 bases). There are 13 residues in the CDR3. V shed 6 bases and J shed 3 bases, with 11 bases lying between them. Germline loops: CDR1 MNHEY, CDR2 SMNVEV (reference sequence). The CDR3 reads CASSEQGHTEAFF. The DNA of the CDR3 is TGTGCCAGCAGCGAACAGGGTCACACTGAAGCTTTCTTT.

The sample holds a few counts of this clone. CDR3 DNA sequence: TGTGCCAGCAGTGGAGCGGGAAACACTGAAGCTTTCTTT. Translation gives CASSGAGNTEAFF. This chain joins TRBV25-1 and TRBJ1-1; D gene ambiguous. Germline assignment: CDR1 MGHDK and CDR2 SYGVNS. This CDR3 region has 13 residues. The V end lost 4 bases, the J end lost 2 bases, and 8 bases lay between the germline ends.

The rearrangement links TRBV29-1 to TRBJ2-7; 8 bases line up with TRBD2. In germline, CDR1 is SQVTM, CDR2 ANQGSEA. Trimming removed 3 bases from V and 4 bases from J; junction bases left unmatched: 5. There are 13 residues in the CDR3. The CDR3 loop reads CSVDREGGYEQYF. The CDR3 DNA sequence: TGCAGCGTTGATCGGGAGGGCGGGTACGAGCAGTACTTC.

V gene TRBV30 combines with J gene TRBJ1-2; D unclear. The germline gives CDR1 GTSNPN, CDR2 SVGIG (reference sequence). The CDR3 totals 14 residues. The V end was cut by 0 bases, the J end by 4 bases, with 12 bases between. The CDR3 bases are TGTGCCTGGAGTGTACTTCCAAGTGTCTATGGCTACACCTTC. It yields the protein CAWSVLPSVYGYTF.

This chain links TRBV10-3 with TRBJ2-3, with TRBD2 matching over 9 bases. V shed 11 bases, J shed 2 bases, and the junction held 8 bases outside the gene matches. Germline CDR1 and CDR2: ENHRY and SYGVKD. The CDR3 is made up of 14 amino acids. CDR3 coding DNA: TGTGCCCTCCGAGCGGGGGGCCCCACAGATACGCAGTATTTT. Its translation is CALRAGGPTDTQYF.

There are a few counts of this clone. The CDR3 loop is CASSLWRRGNTGELFF. As DNA, the CDR3 is TGTGCCAGCAGCTTATGGCGCAGGGGAAACACCGGGGAGCTGTTTTTT. V usage is TRBV11-1 and J usage is TRBJ2-2; TRBD1 might be the D (6 bases). Trimming pared 2 bases from V and 2 bases from J, leaving 12 bases between. The CDR3 loop spans 16 amino acids. The V gene's germline CDR1 is SGHAT and CDR2 FQDESV (reference sequence).

This clone occurred a few times. The chain couples TRBV29-1 to TRBJ1-2; D is ambiguous. This CDR3 is built from 12 residues. Trimming took off 7 bases at V and 7 bases at J, with 16 bases between the two ends. Germline lookup yields CDR1 SQVTM and CDR2 ANQGSEA. In DNA form, the CDR3 reads TGCAGCGCAGGATCCCCGACGGTTGGCTACACCTTC. Translation gives CSAGSPTVGYTF.

Comment on this clone: Different DNA sequences within this sample yield the same CDR3. V is TRBV5-4 and J is TRBJ1-2; no reliable D call. This CDR3 has 14 amino acids. Germline V gives CDR1 SGHNT, CDR2 YYREEE (reference sequence). Trimming pared 0 bases from V and 3 bases from J, leaving 9 bases between. The CDR3 DNA sequence: TGTGCCAGCAGCTTGGCTGGCGCCGACTATGGCTACACCTTC. The encoded protein is CASSLAGADYGYTF.

The chain combines TRBV9 with TRBJ2-3; TRBD1 matches at 10 bases. Germline loops: CDR1 SGDLS, CDR2 YYNGEE. The V and J ends lost 9 bases and 0 bases, in that order; junction bases with no gene match: 4. The CDR3 length is 14 residues. The CDR3 DNA reads as TGTGCCACCCGACAGGGGGCCAGCACAGATACGCAGTATTTT. Its protein is CATRQGASTDTQYF.

J is TRBJ1-1 and V is TRBV6-1; tentatively, D is TRBD1 (6 bases). The CDR3 has 15 amino acids. Per germline, CDR1 MNHNS and CDR2 SASEGT. Trimming pared 3 bases from V and 7 bases from J, leaving 18 bases between. CDR3 coding DNA: TGTGCCAGCAGTGATCAGCCGGGAATAGGGGGTGAAGCTTTCTTT. This codes for CASSDQPGIGGEAFF.